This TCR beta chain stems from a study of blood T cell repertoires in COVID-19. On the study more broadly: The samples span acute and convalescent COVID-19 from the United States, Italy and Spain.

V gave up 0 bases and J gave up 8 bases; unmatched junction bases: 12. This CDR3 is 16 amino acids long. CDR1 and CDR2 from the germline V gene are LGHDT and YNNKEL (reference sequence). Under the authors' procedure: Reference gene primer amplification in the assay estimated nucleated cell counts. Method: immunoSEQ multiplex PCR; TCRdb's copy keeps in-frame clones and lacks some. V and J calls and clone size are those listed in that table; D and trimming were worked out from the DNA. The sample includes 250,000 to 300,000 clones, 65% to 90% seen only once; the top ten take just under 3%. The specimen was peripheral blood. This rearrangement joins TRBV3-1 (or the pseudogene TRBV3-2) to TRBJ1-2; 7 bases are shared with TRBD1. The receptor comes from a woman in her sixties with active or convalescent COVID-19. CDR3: CASSQERTGALRGYTF. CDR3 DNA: TGTGCCAGCAGCCAAGAGAGAACAGGGGCGTTACGAGGCTACACCTTC.